The rows below give T cell receptor beta chains drawn from one sample of a study of CD8 T cells in ankylosing spondylitis. MiXCR was run by TCRdb on the 5' RACE reads, yielding one entry per CDR3 protein. Among fewer than 200,000 distinct CDR3 sequences listed, around 18% were seen once. Specimen: blood, either unsorted or a sorted T cell fraction (not recorded which). The receptors shown here come from a male donor with ankylosing spondylitis or in good health (not recorded which). Each CDR3 is given with its conserved first and last residue. A D gene is named only where the DNA matches it firmly. Clone size is not always given. Where it is, it says once, few, many or a class for expanded clones.

CDR3 protein	CDR3 DNA	CDR3 length	D gene	V gene	clone size	J gene
CASSSTGPYYEQYF	TGCGCCAGCAGCTCGACAGGACCTTACTACGAGCAGTACTTC	14	.	TRBV5-1	many	TRBJ2-7
CASSYPGLAGYNEQFF	TGTGCCAGCAGTTACCCGGGACTAGCGGGTTACAATGAGCAGTTCTTC	16	TRBD2	TRBV6-2/TRBV6-3	many	TRBJ2-1
CSARSSDGGSYNEQFF	TGCAGTGCTAGGTCCTCTGACGGGGGCTCCTACAATGAGCAGTTCTTC	16	.	TRBV20-1	many	TRBJ2-1
CASSLAGAETGELFF	TGTGCCAGCAGCTTAGCGGGAGCGGAGACCGGGGAGCTGTTTTTT	15	TRBD2	TRBV7-3	.	TRBJ2-2
CASSTGQGNYGYTF	TGTGCCAGCAGCACAGGACAGGGGAACTATGGCTACACCTTC	14	TRBD1	TRBV9	.	TRBJ1-2
CASSLGLQGSDTQYF	TGTGCCAGCAGCTTAGGACTACAGGGGTCAGATACGCAGTATTTT	15	TRBD1	TRBV11-3	.	TRBJ2-3
CSLRRANTEAFF	TGCAGCCTCCGGAGGGCGAACACTGAAGCTTTCTTT	12	.	TRBV29-1	many	TRBJ1-1
CASSFVGQGADEQYF	TGTGCCAGCAGTTTCGTGGGACAGGGGGCCGACGAGCAGTACTTC	15	TRBD1	TRBV27	few	TRBJ2-7
CASSSSAIAGESGANVLTF	TGTGCCAGCAGTTCCTCGGCTATAGCGGGAGAATCTGGGGCCAACGTCCTGACTTTC	19	TRBD2	TRBV12-3/TRBV12-4	few	TRBJ2-6
CASSVAPRPDEQFF	TGTGCCAGCAGCGTAGCCCCCCGGCCCGATGAGCAGTTCTTC	14	.	TRBV9	many	TRBJ2-1
CASSGSHNEQFF	TGTGCCAGCAGCGGCAGTCACAATGAGCAGTTCTTC	12	.	TRBV5-5	.	TRBJ2-1
CSVLLENTIYF	TGCAGCGTCCTACTAGAGAACACCATATATTTT	11	.	TRBV29-1	.	TRBJ1-3
CASSEGQGGPDTQYF	TGTGCCAGCAGTGAAGGACAGGGGGGACCAGATACGCAGTATTTT	15	TRBD1	TRBV2	many	TRBJ2-3